Each of the 13 T cell receptor beta chains below was sequenced from the same sample in a study of monozygotic twins with inflammatory bowel disease. TCRdb reanalyzed the 5' RACE reads, giving one entry per CDR3 protein sequence and no DNA. The sample features over 90,000 distinct CDR3 sequences, with roughly 1.9% in its top ten. The sample was blood. Source of these receptors: a human donor with ulcerative colitis or Crohn's disease, or a healthy co-twin of an affected twin (not recorded which).

The chain carries TRBV7-2 and TRBJ2-1; as DNA is missing, the TRBD2 call by TCRdb cannot be tested. The CDR3 extends over 15 amino acids. CDR1 and CDR2 from the germline V gene are SGHTA and FQGNSA. The CDR3 sequence is CASRSGPSSYNEQFF.

The chain has TRBV4-1 and TRBJ2-3; TCRdb's D call, TRBD1, is unchecked because there is no DNA. The CDR3 covers 17 residues. In germline, CDR1 is MGHRA, CDR2 YSYEKL. CDR3 sequence reads: CASSQMGSRGTTDTQYF.

The chain has TRBV20-1 and TRBJ2-7. CDR1 DFQATT and CDR2 SNEGSKA come from the germline V gene (reference sequence). The CDR3 consists of 15 residues. This CDR3 is CSARDPAGVSYEQYF.

This sequence joins TRBV7-3 and TRBJ2-1; the TCRdb D gene call, TRBD1, has no DNA to confirm it. The CDR3 extends over 14 amino acids. CDR1 and CDR2 from the germline V gene are SGHTA and FQGTGA. CDR3 residues: CASSLRQGVVEQFF.

This sequence joins TRBV5-1 and TRBJ1-2. CDR3 size: 13 residues. CDR1 SGHRS and CDR2 YFSETQ come from the germline V gene. The CDR3: CASSSYSNYGYTF.

The chain joins TRBV20-1 to TRBJ2-3; the D gene TCRdb calls, TRBD2, cannot be checked with no DNA. This CDR3 contains 14 residues. From germline, CDR1 is DFQATT and CDR2 SNEGSKA (reference sequence). The CDR3 protein is CSARPGLYTDTQYF.

The rearrangement uses TRBV6-5 and TRBJ2-7; the TCRdb D gene call, TRBD1, has no DNA to confirm it. Germline assignment: CDR1 MNHEY and CDR2 SVGAGI. This CDR3 is built from 13 residues. The CDR3 region is CASSYIRGYEQYF.

The J gene is TRBJ2-3, the V gene TRBV11-2. This CDR3 is 11 amino acids long. CDR1 is SGHAT and CDR2 is FQNNGV in the germline V gene. The CDR3 protein is CASSPSDTQYF.

The chain joins TRBV7-2 to TRBJ2-3; TCRdb names TRBD2, which stays unverified in the absence of DNA. Germline V gene lookup returns CDR1 SGHTA and CDR2 FQGNSA. The CDR3 is 14 amino acids. The CDR3 is CASRKTRTTDTQYF.

The chain combines TRBV15 with TRBJ2-7; TCRdb picks TRBD1, but there is no DNA to check that call. Germline lookup yields CDR1 LNHNV and CDR2 YYDKDF (reference sequence). This CDR3 region has 15 residues. The CDR3 sequence is CATSRGQGSVYEQYF.

The rearrangement uses TRBV6-5 and TRBJ1-5. The CDR3 spans 18 residues. CDR1 and CDR2 (germline): MNHEY, SVGAGI. CDR3 sequence: CASSYSFISFALNQPQHF.

This chain joins TRBV12-3 or TRBV12-4 and TRBJ1-4; lacking DNA, the TRBD1 call made by TCRdb goes unchecked. The CDR3 length is 14 residues. This chain's CDR3 is CASSLRGAGEKLFF.

The chain has TRBV27 and TRBJ1-5; as DNA is missing, the TRBD1 call by TCRdb cannot be tested. The CDR3 loop spans 15 amino acids. Germline lookup yields CDR1 MNHEY and CDR2 SMNVEV (reference sequence). CDR3 in amino acids: CASSITGRPTGVQHF.